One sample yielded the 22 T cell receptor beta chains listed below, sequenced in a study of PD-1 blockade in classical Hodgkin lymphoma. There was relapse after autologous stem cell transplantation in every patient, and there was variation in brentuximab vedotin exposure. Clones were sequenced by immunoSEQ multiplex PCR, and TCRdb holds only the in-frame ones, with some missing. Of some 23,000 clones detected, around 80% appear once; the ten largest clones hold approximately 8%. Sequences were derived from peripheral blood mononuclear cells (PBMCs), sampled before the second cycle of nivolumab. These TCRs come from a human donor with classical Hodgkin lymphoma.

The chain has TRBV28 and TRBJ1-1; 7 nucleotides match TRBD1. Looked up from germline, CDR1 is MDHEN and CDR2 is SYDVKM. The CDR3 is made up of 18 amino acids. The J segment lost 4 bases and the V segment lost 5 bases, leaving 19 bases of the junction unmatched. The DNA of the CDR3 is TGTGCCAGCAGTCACATCCTCATCAGACAGGGTGAAGGCACTGAAGCTTTCTTT. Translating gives CASSHILIRQGEGTEAFF.

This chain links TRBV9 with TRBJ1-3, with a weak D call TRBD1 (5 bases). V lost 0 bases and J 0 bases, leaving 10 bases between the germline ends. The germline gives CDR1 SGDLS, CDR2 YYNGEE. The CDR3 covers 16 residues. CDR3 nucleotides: TGTGCCAGCAGCGTAGAACCGGGGCGCTCTGGAAACACCATATATTTT. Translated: CASSVEPGRSGNTIYF.

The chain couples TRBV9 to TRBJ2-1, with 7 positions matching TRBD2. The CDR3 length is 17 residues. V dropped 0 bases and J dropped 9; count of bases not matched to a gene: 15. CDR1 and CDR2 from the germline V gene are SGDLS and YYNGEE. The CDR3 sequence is CASSVDFLAREWSEQFF. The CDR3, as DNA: TGTGCCAGCAGCGTAGACTTTCTCGCGCGGGAGTGGAGTGAGCAGTTCTTC.

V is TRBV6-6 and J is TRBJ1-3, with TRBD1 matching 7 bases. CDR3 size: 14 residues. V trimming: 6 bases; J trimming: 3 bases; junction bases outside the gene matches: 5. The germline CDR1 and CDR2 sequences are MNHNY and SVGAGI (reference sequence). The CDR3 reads CASSLTGLGNTIYF. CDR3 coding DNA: TGTGCCAGCAGCTTGACAGGGCTTGGAAACACCATATATTTT.

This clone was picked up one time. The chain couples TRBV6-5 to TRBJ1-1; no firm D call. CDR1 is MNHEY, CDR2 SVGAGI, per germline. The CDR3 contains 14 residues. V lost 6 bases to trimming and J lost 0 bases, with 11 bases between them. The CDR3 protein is CASRTSPVNTEAFF. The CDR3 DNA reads TGTGCCAGCAGGACCTCCCCAGTGAACACTGAAGCTTTCTTT.

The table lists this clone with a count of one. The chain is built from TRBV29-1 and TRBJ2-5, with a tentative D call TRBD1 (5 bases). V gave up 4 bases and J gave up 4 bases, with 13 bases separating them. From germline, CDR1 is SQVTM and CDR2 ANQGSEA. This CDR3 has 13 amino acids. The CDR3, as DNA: TGCAGCGTTGTGCAGGGTGGGCGAGAGACCCAGTACTTC. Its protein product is CSVVQGGRETQYF. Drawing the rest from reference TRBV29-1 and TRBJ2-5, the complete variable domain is SAVISQKPSRDICQRGTSLTIQCQVDSQVTMMFWYRQQPGQSLTLIATANQGSEATYESGFVIDKFPISRPNLTFSTLTVSNMSPEDSSIYLCSVVQGGRETQYFGPGTRLLVL.

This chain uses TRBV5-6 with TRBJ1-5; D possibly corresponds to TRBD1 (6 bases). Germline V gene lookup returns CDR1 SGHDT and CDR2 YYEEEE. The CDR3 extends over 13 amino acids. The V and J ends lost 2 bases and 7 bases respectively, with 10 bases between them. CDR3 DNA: TGTGCCAGCAGCTTCGGGGGGCGACAGCCCCAGCATTTT. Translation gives CASSFGGRQPQHF.

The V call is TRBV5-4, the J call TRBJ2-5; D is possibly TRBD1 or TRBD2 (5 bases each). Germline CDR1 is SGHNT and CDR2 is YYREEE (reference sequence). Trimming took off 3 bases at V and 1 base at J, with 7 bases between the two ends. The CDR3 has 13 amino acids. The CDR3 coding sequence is TGTGCCAGCAGCTCGGGGACCCAAGAGACCCAGTACTTC. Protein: CASSSGTQETQYF. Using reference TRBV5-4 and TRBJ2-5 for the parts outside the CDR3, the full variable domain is ETGVTQSPTHLIKTRGQQVTLRCSSQSGHNTVSWYQQALGQGPQFIFQYYREEENGRGNFPPRFSGLQFPNYSSELNVNALELDDSALYLCASSSGTQETQYFGPGTRLLVL.

CDR3 DNA: TGTGCCAGCAGTTTCGGGACTAGCGGTACCTACGAGCAGTACTTC. Its protein is CASSFGTSGTYEQYF. The chain employs TRBV27 and TRBJ2-7; 11 positions agree with TRBD2. CDR1 is MNHEY and CDR2 is SMNVEV in the germline V gene (reference sequence). This CDR3 region has 15 residues. V was clipped by 3 bases and J by 2 bases; unmatched bases: 3.

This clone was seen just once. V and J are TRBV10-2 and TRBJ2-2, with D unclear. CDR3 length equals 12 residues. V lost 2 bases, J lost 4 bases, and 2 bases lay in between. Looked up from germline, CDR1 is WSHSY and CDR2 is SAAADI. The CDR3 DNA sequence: TGCGCCAGCAGTGAGCCCACCGGGGAGCTGTTTTTT. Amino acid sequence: CASSEPTGELFF.

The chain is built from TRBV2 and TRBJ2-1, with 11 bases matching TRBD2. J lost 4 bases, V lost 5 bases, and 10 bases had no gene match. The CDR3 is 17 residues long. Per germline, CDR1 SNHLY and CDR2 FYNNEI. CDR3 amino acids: CASSPRRLAGSYNEQFF. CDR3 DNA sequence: TGTGCCAGCAGTCCCCGGCGACTAGCGGGATCTTACAATGAGCAGTTCTTC.

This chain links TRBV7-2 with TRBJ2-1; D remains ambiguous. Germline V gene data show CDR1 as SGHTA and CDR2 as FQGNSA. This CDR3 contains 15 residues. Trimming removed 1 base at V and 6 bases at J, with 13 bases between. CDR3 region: CASSLGLIGGNEQFF. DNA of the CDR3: TGTGCCAGCAGCTTAGGGCTGATCGGCGGCAATGAGCAGTTCTTC.

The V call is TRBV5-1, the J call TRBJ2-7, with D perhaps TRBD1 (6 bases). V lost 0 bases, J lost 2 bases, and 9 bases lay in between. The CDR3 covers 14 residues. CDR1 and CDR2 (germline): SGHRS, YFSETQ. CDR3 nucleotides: TGCGCCAGCAGCTTGGCCTGGACAGCCTACGAGCAGTACTTC. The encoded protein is CASSLAWTAYEQYF.

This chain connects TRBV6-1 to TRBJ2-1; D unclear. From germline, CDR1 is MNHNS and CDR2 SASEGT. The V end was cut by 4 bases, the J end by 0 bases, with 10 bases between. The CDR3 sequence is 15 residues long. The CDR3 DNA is TGTGCCAGCAGTGCAAGCGCGAGCTCCTACAATGAGCAGTTCTTC. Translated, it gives CASSASASSYNEQFF.

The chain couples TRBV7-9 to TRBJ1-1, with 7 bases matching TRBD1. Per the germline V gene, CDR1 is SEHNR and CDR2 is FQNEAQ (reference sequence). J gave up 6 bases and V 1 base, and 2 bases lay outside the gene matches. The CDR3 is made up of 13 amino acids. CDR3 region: CASSLGDRAEAFF. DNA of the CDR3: TGTGCCAGCAGCTTAGGTGACAGGGCTGAAGCTTTCTTT.

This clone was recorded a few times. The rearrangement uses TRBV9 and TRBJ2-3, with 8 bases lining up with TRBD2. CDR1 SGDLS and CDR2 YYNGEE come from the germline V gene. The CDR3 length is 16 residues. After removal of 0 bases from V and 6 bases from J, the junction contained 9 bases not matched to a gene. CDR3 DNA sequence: TGTGCCAGCAGCGTAGCGACGGGAGGGTCCATGGATACGCAGTATTTT. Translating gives CASSVATGGSMDTQYF.

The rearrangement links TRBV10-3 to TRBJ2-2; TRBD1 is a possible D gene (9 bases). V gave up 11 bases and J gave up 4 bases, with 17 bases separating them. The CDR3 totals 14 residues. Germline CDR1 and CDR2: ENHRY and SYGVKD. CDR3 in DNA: TGTGCCCCGGGGGGGACAGGGCCCACCGGGGAGCTGTTTTTT. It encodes CAPGGTGPTGELFF.

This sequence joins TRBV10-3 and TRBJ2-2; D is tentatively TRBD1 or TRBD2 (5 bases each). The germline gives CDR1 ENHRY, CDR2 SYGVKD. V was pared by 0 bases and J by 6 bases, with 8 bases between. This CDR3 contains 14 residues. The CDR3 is CAISESRGAGELFF. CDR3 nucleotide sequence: TGTGCCATCAGTGAGTCGAGGGGAGCCGGGGAGCTGTTTTTT.

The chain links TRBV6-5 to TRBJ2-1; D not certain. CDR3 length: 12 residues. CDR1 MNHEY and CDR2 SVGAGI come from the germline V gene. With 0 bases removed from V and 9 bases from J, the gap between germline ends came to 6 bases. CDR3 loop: CASSYSGLEQFF. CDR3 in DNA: TGTGCCAGCAGTTACTCGGGCCTTGAGCAGTTCTTC.

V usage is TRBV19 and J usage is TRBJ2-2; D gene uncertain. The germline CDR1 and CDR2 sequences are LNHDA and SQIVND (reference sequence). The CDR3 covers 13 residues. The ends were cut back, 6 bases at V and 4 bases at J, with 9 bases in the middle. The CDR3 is CASRERGTGELFF. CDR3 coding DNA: TGTGCCAGTAGGGAAAGAGGCACCGGGGAGCTGTTTTTT.

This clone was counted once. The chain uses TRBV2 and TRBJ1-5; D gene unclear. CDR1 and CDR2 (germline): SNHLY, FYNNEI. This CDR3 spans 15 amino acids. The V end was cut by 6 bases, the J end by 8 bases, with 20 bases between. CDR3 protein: CASSRNGPFEEPQHF. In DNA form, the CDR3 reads TGTGCCAGCAGCCGTAACGGACCATTCGAGGAGCCCCAGCATTTT.

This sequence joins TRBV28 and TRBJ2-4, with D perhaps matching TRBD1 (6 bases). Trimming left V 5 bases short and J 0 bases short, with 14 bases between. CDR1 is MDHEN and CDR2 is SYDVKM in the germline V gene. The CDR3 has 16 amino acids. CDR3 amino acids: CASSGLQGTAKNIQYF. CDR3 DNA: TGTGCCAGCAGTGGATTACAGGGAACAGCCAAAAACATTCAGTACTTC.